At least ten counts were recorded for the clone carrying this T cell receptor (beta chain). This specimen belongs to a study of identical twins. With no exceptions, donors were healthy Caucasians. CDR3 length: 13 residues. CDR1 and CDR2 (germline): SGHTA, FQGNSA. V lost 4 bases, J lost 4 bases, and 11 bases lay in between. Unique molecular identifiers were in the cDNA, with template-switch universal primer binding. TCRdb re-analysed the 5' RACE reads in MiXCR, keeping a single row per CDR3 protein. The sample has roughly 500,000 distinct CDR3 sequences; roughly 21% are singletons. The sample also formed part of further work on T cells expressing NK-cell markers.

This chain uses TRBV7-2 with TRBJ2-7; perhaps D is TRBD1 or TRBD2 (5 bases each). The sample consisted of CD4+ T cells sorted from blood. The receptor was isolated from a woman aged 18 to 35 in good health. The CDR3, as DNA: TGTGCCAGCAGCTCGCAGGGAGCTTACGAGCAGTACTTC. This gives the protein CASSSQGAYEQYF.